The clone carrying this T cell receptor (beta chain) was seen a handful of times. This record comes from a study of T-cell reconstitution after alpha-beta-depleted transplantation in children. The TCRbeta library incorporated unique molecular identifiers. TCRdb re-analysed the PCR reads in MiXCR, keeping a single row per CDR3 protein. The sample lists about 360,000 distinct CDR3 sequences, roughly 14% occurring once. The CDR3 runs to 15 residues. The V and J ends lost 1 base and 3 bases respectively, with 10 bases between them. The germline V gene has CDR1 SGHRS and CDR2 YFSETQ. This clonotype was sampled from a human donor who donated a stem cell graft to a child with Fanconi anemia. The chain combines TRBV5-1 with TRBJ2-2; D is possibly TRBD1 (6 bases). The source material was PBMCs, sampled from the stem cell graft. CDR3 region: CASSLRDTDTGELFF. CDR3 DNA: TGCGCCAGCAGCTTGAGGGACACTGACACCGGGGAGCTGTTTTTT.